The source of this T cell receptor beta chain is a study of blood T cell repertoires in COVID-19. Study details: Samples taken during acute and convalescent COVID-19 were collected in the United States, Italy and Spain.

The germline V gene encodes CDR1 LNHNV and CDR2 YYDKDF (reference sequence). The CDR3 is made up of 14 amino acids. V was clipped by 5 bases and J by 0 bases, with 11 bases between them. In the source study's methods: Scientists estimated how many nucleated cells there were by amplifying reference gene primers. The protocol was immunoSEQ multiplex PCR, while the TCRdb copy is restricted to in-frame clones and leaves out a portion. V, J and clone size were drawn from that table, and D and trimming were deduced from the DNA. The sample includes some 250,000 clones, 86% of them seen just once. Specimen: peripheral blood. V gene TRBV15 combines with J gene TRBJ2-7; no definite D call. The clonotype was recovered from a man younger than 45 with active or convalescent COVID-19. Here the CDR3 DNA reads TGTGCCACCAGCGCCAGGATGAGCTCCTACGAGCAGTACTTC. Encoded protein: CATSARMSSYEQYF.